In its sample, the clone carrying this T cell receptor (beta chain) was seen a few times. Primed by a sample-barcoded 5' primer and a J-beta primer mix, a second PCR proceeded for roughly 6 to 12 cycles. The template-switch adaptor was a 5' adaptor with 12 random nucleotides. It tagged each cDNA molecule. From the 5' RACE reads, TCRdb called clonotypes with MiXCR, one entry per CDR3 protein. This repertoire shows 650,000 to 900,000 distinct CDR3 sequences, under 80% found once; its top ten account for about a quarter. In germline, CDR1 is MNHEY, CDR2 SMNVEV (reference sequence). The CDR3 loop spans 13 amino acids. Trimming pared 6 bases from V and 5 bases from J, leaving 11 bases between. This sample is drawn from a study of blood T cells in healthy people across ages. Study in general: Researchers report that template switching captured about one barcoded beta molecule per two T cells.

The source of this sequence is a man younger than 45 in good health. Sequencing input: blood. The chain carries TRBV27 and TRBJ2-1; unclear D gene. The CDR3 region has the DNA TGTGCCAGCAGAAAGATCGAGGACAATGAGCAGTTCTTC. Translation: CASRKIEDNEQFF.